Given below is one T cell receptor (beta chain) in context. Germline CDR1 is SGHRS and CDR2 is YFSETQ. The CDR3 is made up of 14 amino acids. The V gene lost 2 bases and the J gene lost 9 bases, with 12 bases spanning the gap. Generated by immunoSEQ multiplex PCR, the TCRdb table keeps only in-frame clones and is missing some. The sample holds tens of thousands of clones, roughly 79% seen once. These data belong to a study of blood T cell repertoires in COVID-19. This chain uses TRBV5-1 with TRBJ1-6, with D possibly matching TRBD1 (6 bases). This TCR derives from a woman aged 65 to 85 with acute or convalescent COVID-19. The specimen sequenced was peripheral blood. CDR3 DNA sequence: TGCGCCAGCAGCTTAGCAGGGGTTATTTCACCCCTCCACTTT. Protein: CASSLAGVISPLHF.